Below, one T cell receptor (beta chain) is given with its context. The antigen is not known. TCRdb reprocessed the RT-PCR reads via MiXCR and lists one record per CDR3 protein. The sample records 550,000 to 800,000 distinct CDR3 sequences, 15% to 18% being singletons. The sample originates from a study of response to subunit inactivated influenza vaccine. Findings and caveats of the study: Researchers suggested that each seasonal influenza vaccination recruits few new T cells.

Germline-derived CDR1 and CDR2 are DFQATT and SNEGSKA (reference sequence). The CDR3 spans 12 residues. V was pared by 6 bases and J by 3 bases, with 3 bases of the junction left unmatched. The receptor was derived from a man aged 45-65 years who received an inactivated influenza vaccine. The chain joins TRBV20-1 to TRBJ1-1, with TRBD1 identical over 8 bases. The sequencing used PBMCs from blood, collected about 12 days after vaccination. The CDR3 loop reads CSAPTGDTEAFF. DNA of the CDR3: TGCAGTGCACCGACAGGGGACACTGAAGCTTTCTTT.